Sequencing of this TCR beta chain was carried out in a study of T cell responses to AZD1222 COVID-19 vaccine. The germline V gene has CDR1 SGHVS and CDR2 FNYEAQ. The CDR3 consists of 15 residues. This clone was recorded once. A junction end diverges from the germline sequence, so it may reflect a read error. The repertoire was sequenced with immunoSEQ multiplex PCR; TCRdb's copy has only in-frame clones and lacks some. The data show 140,000 to 150,000 clones, with 85% to 95% seen just once and 12% held by the top ten. The V call is TRBV7-6, the J call TRBJ2-3, with TRBD2 identical over 11 bases. The sequence was collected from an adult who had recovered from COVID-19. The starting material was peripheral blood, obtained after recovery from COVID-19. This CDR3 is CASSLAGGAADTQYF. The DNA for the CDR3 is TGTGCCAGCAGTTTAGCGGGAGGGGCGGCAGATACGCAGTATTTT.